This TCR beta chain was recovered during a study of beta chain features in type 1 diabetes. Study background: Cell yields, gender and age were similar in healthy donors and patients.

About this clone itself: Its antigen is unknown.

As every portion of the isolated RNA was reverse transcribed, the sequencing read expressed TCRB transcripts. Mean read depth for naive, central memory and regulatory T cell samples was 3.5 million or so reads. Profiling relied on immunoSEQ multiplex PCR, and the TCRdb table lists in-frame clones only, not all of them. The repertoire has approximately 60,000 clones, roughly three fifths of them found once; the top ten carry 2.2%. Study findings and constraints: In all four CD4+ subsets, TCRB CDR3 length was significantly, moderately reduced in type 1 diabetes.

Germline CDR1 reads SSHAT; CDR2 reads FNYEAQ (reference sequence). The CDR3 is 17 residues long. Source material: Tregs from blood. This TCR was recovered from a woman between 18 and 29 years old in good health. This chain connects TRBV7-7 to TRBJ2-4; a possible D gene is TRBD2 (5 bases). The CDR3 sequence is CASPRSNYGVVKNIQYF. The CDR3 DNA reads TGTGCTAGCCCCCGGAGCAACTACGGGGTGGTCAAAAACATTCAGTACTTC.